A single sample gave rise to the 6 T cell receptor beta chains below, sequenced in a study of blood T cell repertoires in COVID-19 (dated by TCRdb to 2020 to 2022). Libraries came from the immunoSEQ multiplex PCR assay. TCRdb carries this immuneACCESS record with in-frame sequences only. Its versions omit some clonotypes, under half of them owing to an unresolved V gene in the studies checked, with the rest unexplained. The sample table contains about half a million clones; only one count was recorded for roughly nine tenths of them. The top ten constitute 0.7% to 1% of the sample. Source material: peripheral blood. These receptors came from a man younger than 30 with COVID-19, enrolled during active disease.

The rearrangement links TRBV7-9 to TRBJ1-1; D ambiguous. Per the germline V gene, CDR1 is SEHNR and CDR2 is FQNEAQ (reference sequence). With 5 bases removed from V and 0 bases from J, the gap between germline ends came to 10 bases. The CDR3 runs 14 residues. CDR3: CASSRGEMNTEAFF. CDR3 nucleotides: TGTGCCAGCAGCCGTGGGGAGATGAACACTGAAGCTTTCTTT.

The CDR3 region is CASSHDLTQETQYF. The CDR3 region has the DNA TGTGCCAGCAGCCACGACTTAACCCAAGAGACCCAGTACTTC. The chain recombines TRBV7-6 with TRBJ2-5; D not resolved. The V and J ends lost 5 bases and 1 base respectively, with 11 bases between them. Germline CDR1 and CDR2: SGHVS and FNYEAQ. The CDR3 is 14 amino acids.

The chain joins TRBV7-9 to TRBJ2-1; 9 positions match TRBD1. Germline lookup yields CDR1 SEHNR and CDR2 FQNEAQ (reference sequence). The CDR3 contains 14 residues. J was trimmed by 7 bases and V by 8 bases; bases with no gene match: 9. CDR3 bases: TGTGCCAGCGAGGACAGGGGCCTGGGGAATGAGCAGTTCTTC. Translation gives CASEDRGLGNEQFF.

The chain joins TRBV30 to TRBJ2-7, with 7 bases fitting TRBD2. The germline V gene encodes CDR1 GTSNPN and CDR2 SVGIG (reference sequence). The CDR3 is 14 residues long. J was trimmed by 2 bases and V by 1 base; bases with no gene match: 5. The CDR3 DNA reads TGTGCCTGGAGTGATAGCGGGTCCACCTACGAGCAGTACTTC. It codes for CAWSDSGSTYEQYF.

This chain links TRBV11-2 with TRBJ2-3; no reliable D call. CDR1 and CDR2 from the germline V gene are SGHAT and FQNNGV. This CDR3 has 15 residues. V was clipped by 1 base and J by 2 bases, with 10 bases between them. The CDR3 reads CASSLVGSPTDTQYF. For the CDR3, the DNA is TGTGCCAGCAGCTTAGTGGGCAGTCCCACAGATACGCAGTATTTT.

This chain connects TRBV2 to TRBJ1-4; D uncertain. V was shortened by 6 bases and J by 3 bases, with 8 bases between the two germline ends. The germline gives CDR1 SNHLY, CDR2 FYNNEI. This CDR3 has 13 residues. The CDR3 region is CASSPLPNEKLFF. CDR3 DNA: TGTGCCAGCAGCCCCCTCCCTAATGAAAAACTGTTTTTT.